Below, 14 T cell receptor beta chains from the same sample are listed, as sequenced in a study of CD8 T cells in ankylosing spondylitis (dated by TCRdb to the late 2010s). The library was prepared using 5' RACE. TCRdb records Illumina HiSeq 2500 as the sequencer. The raw public reads went through TCRdb reprocessing: fastp at Q25, MiXCR clone calling, in-frame beta chains kept. Rows are unified per CDR3 protein, each entry keeping the most common DNA and genes. The sample table records roughly 240,000 distinct CDR3 sequences; under 8.5% of these occur just once. 4.8% of the sample belongs to the ten largest clones. Sequenced: blood, either unsorted or a sorted T cell fraction (not recorded which). Receptors originate from a female donor with ankylosing spondylitis or in good health (not recorded which).

In this sample, this clonotype turned up a few times. The J gene is TRBJ2-7, the V gene TRBV20-1; 9 positions match TRBD2. CDR3 length: 15 residues. The junction had 6 bases not matched to a gene; V was cut back by 1 base and J by 2 bases. Germline V gene sequence: CDR1 DFQATT, CDR2 SNEGSKA (reference sequence). The CDR3 spells CSARGGAGGTYEQYF. The CDR3 nucleotides are TGCAGTGCTAGAGGGGGTGCGGGAGGGACCTACGAGCAGTACTTC.

This clonotype appeared many times. This sequence joins TRBV4-3 and TRBJ2-7, with 12 nucleotides matching TRBD1. Unmatched junction bases numbered 3, after V lost 1 base and J lost 5 bases. This CDR3 is 15 amino acids long. Germline CDR1 and CDR2: LGHNA and YSLEER. CDR3 in amino acids: CASSQVGQGADEQYF. In DNA form, the CDR3 reads TGCGCCAGCAGCCAAGTGGGACAGGGGGCCGACGAGCAGTACTTC.

This clonotype was seen ten or more times. CDR3 nucleotide sequence: TGTGCCAGTAGTTTTAATCCGGGTCTGAACACTGAAGCTTTCTTT. This sequence encodes CASSFNPGLNTEAFF. The chain uses TRBV19 and TRBJ1-1; D gene unclear. With 5 bases removed from V and 0 bases from J, the gap between germline ends came to 13 bases. This CDR3 contains 15 residues. The germline V gene has CDR1 LNHDA and CDR2 SQIVND (reference sequence). Variable domain in full (rest from reference TRBV19 and TRBJ1-1): DGGITQSPKYLFRKEGQNVTLSCEQNLNHDAMYWYRQDPGQGLRLIYYSQIVNDFQKGDIAEGYSVSREKKESFPLTVTSAQKNPTAFYLCASSFNPGLNTEAFFGQGTRLTVV.

This clonotype was seen repeatedly, ten times or more. The chain joins TRBV6-2 or TRBV6-3 to TRBJ2-1; D unresolved. The V end was cut by 3 bases, the J end by 8 bases, with 8 bases between. The CDR3 totals 12 residues. The V gene's germline CDR1 is MNHEY and CDR2 SVGEGT. CDR3 in amino acids: CASSYLSDEQFF. In DNA, the CDR3 is TGTGCCAGCAGTTATCTGAGCGATGAGCAGTTCTTC.

This clonotype was recorded many times. For the CDR3, the DNA is TGTGCCAGTACGGGGAGGAGAACAGATACGCAGTATTTT. It translates to CASTGRRTDTQYF. V is TRBV19 and J is TRBJ2-3; TRBD2 is a possible D gene (6 bases). This CDR3 is built from 13 residues. V shed 7 bases and J shed 3 bases, with 11 bases lying between them. Germline lookup yields CDR1 LNHDA and CDR2 SQIVND (reference sequence).

V is TRBV7-8 and J is TRBJ2-1; 10 bases align to TRBD2. The V gene end was trimmed by 1 base and the J gene end by 5 bases; junction bases not matched to a gene: 2. Germline CDR1 reads SGHVS; CDR2 reads FQNEAQ. This CDR3 has 15 amino acids. The CDR3 bases are TGTGCCAGCAGCTTAGAACTAGCGGGGCACAATGAGCAGTTCTTC. Its protein is CASSLELAGHNEQFF. The full variable domain, completed using reference TRBV7-8 and TRBJ2-1, is GAGVSQSPRYKVAKRGQDVALRCDPISGHVSLFWYQQALGQGPEFLTYFQNEAQLDKSGLPSDRFFAERPEGSVSTLKIQRTQQEDSAVYLCASSLELAGHNEQFFGPGTRLTVL.

The sample holds many counts of this clonotype. The V and J genes are TRBV28 and TRBJ2-7; 7 nucleotides match TRBD1. The CDR3 is 13 amino acids. Losses at the gene ends were 7 bases for V and 6 bases for J; bases not matched to a gene: 9. Germline V CDR1 and CDR2: MDHEN, SYDVKM. CDR3 bases: TGTGCCAGCATCTCAACAGGGGTCAGCGAGCAGTACTTC. Translated, it gives CASISTGVSEQYF. The full variable domain, with the rest looked up from reference TRBV28 and TRBJ2-7, is DVKVTQSSRYLVKRTGEKVFLECVQDMDHENMFWYRQDPGLGLRLIYFSYDVKMKEKGDIPEGYSVSREKKERFSLILESASTNQTSMYLCASISTGVSEQYFGPGTRLTVT.

About this clonotype: Given a much more abundant clone one base away, this may be a read error. For the CDR3, the DNA is TGCAGTGCCCTGCGCTCTGGGGCCAACGTCCTGACTTTC. Translated: CSALRSGANVLTF. V usage is TRBV20-1 and J usage is TRBJ2-6; D unclear. CDR1 is DFQATT and CDR2 is SNEGSKA in the germline V gene (reference sequence). CDR3 length equals 13 residues. The V end was cut by 6 bases, the J end by 0 bases, with 6 bases between.

This CDR3 reads CSVGQGADTQYF. In DNA form, the CDR3 reads TGCAGCGTGGGACAGGGGGCAGATACGCAGTATTTT. The V gene is TRBV29-1, the J gene TRBJ2-3; 11 positions match TRBD1. V trimming: 6 bases; J trimming: 4 bases; junction bases outside the gene matches: 0. Germline assignment: CDR1 SQVTM and CDR2 ANQGSEA. The CDR3 is made up of 12 amino acids.

Many counts were recorded for this clonotype. The J gene is TRBJ2-7, the V gene TRBV20-1; 7 bases agree with TRBD2. The CDR3 totals 14 residues. V shed 0 bases, J shed 2 bases, and the junction held 4 bases outside the gene matches. Germline V lookup: CDR1 DFQATT, CDR2 SNEGSKA (reference sequence). The CDR3 here is CSARDWGLPYEQYF. The CDR3 nucleotides are TGCAGTGCTAGAGATTGGGGACTACCCTACGAGCAGTACTTC.

The chain recombines TRBV5-1 with TRBJ1-1; D gene ambiguous. Per the germline V gene, CDR1 is SGHRS and CDR2 is YFSETQ. This CDR3 is 11 amino acids long. The ends were cut back, 1 base at V and 6 bases at J, with 4 bases in the middle. The CDR3 loop is CASSLNAEAFF. The CDR3 nucleotides read TGCGCCAGCAGCTTGAATGCTGAAGCTTTCTTT.

This clonotype showed up many times. The V gene is TRBV20-1, the J gene TRBJ2-5; a weak D match, TRBD2 (6 bases). The germline V gene encodes CDR1 DFQATT and CDR2 SNEGSKA (reference sequence). Trimming took off 1 base at V and 4 bases at J, with 10 bases between the two ends. The length of the CDR3 is 13 residues. The CDR3 region is CSARAGGPETQYF. Here the CDR3 DNA reads TGCAGTGCTAGAGCTGGAGGGCCAGAGACCCAGTACTTC.

This clonotype was recorded at least ten times. This chain connects TRBV7-2 to TRBJ2-7; TRBD1 matches at 8 bases. The junction had 4 bases not matched to a gene; V was cut back by 3 bases and J by 3 bases. The CDR3 sequence is 14 residues long. The germline V gene has CDR1 SGHTA and CDR2 FQGNSA. As DNA, the CDR3 is TGTGCCAGCAGCTTCCCGGGACAGGTCTACGAGCAGTACTTC. As protein: CASSFPGQVYEQYF. The whole variable domain, filled in from reference TRBV7-2 and TRBJ2-7, reads GAGVSQSPSNKVTEKGKDVELRCDPISGHTALYWYRQSLGQGLEFLIYFQGNSAPDKSGLPSDRFSAERTGGSVSTLTIQRTQQEDSAVYLCASSFPGQVYEQYFGPGTRLTVT.

In this sample, this clonotype turned up many times. The chain carries TRBV18 and TRBJ2-7, with TRBD2 matching over 13 bases. Germline V gene sequence: CDR1 KGHSH, CDR2 LQKENI. The CDR3 has 15 residues. V shed 8 bases, J shed 4 bases, and the junction held 8 bases outside the gene matches. CDR3 sequence: CASKTSGRSGYEQYF. CDR3 coding DNA: TGTGCCAGCAAGACTAGCGGGAGGTCTGGGTACGAGCAGTACTTC.